This TCR beta chain emerged from a study of T cell responses to AZD1222 COVID-19 vaccine. In regard to this clone: What it binds is unknown.

Study conclusions and caveats: White British donors predominated, females outnumbered males, and clonal diversity was possibly underestimated. Baseline antibody screening turned up just a handful of seropositive AZD1222 recipients.

Generated by immunoSEQ multiplex PCR, the TCRdb table keeps only in-frame clones and is missing some. The table has about 150,000 clones, roughly nine tenths seen once. This TCR came from an adult in good health. The specimen comprised peripheral blood, sampled on day 0 of AZD1222 vaccination.

CDR3 sequence reads: CAPNQKNRAHSPLHF. CDR3 coding DNA: TGTGCCCCGAACCAGAAGAACAGGGCTCATTCACCCCTCCACTTT. The chain combines TRBV19 with TRBJ1-6; D might be TRBD1 (6 bases). V was trimmed by 11 bases and J by 8 bases, leaving 22 bases between them. Germline V gene sequence: CDR1 LNHDA, CDR2 SQIVND (reference sequence). This CDR3 has 15 residues.